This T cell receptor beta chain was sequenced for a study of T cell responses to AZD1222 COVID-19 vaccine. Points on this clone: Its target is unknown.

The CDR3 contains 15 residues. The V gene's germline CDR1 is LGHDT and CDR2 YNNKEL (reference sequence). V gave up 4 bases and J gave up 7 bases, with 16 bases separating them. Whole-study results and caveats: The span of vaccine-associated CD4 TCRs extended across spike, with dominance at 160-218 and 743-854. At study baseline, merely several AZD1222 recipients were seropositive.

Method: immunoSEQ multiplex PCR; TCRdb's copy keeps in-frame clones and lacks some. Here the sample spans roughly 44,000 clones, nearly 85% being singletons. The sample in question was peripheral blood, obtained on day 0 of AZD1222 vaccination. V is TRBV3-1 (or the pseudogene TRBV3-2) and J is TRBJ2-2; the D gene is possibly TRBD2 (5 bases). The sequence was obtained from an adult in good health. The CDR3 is CASSRGSELIGELFF. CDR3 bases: TGTGCCAGCAGCCGAGGTAGCGAGCTAATCGGGGAGCTGTTTTTT.